This T cell receptor beta chain emerged from a study of cytomegalovirus exposure and HLA in healthy donors. Notes on the study in general: For most subjects, TCR beta sequences were reported to predict HLA-A and HLA-B alleles with accuracy. TCR beta chains associated with HLA were, in a later analysis, more clonally expanded than equally common others. Earlier analysis found most TCR beta V segments productive about 87% or about 30% of the time.

Notes on this clone: The antigen is undetermined.

This PCR relied on a set of 60 Vbeta primers and 13 Jbeta primers. Sequenced by immunoSEQ multiplex PCR; TCRdb stores in-frame clones only, minus some. Of 130,000 or so clones listed, about 70% are singletons. V trimming: 6 bases; J trimming: 4 bases; junction bases outside the gene matches: 10. Germline CDR1 is LNHDA and CDR2 is SQIVND (reference sequence). There are 15 residues in the CDR3. This clonotype was sampled from a woman aged 40 to 55 in good health and CMV-seronegative. Material for sequencing was PBMCs. The J gene is TRBJ2-7, the V gene TRBV19, with TRBD1 matching 9 bases. CDR3 in amino acids: CASSPRDRERYEQYF. CDR3 sequence (DNA): TGTGCCAGTAGCCCGCGGGACAGGGAGAGATACGAGCAGTACTTC.